The 31 T cell receptor beta chains below were found in one sample sequenced in a study of blood T cell repertoires in COVID-19. Here immunoSEQ multiplex PCR was the method, and the copy in TCRdb shows in-frame clones only, minus some. The sample holds approximately 150,000 clones, around 89% seen once. Sequenced sample: peripheral blood. Receptor source: a man in his fifties with active or convalescent COVID-19.

This chain uses TRBV28 with TRBJ2-3; TRBD2 aligns across 11 bases. Germline assignment: CDR1 MDHEN and CDR2 SYDVKM. This CDR3 spans 16 amino acids. The junction had 6 bases not matched to a gene; V was cut back by 5 bases and J by 2 bases. CDR3: CASSPIAGGYTDTQYF. As DNA, the CDR3 is TGTGCCAGCAGTCCTATAGCGGGAGGGTACACAGATACGCAGTATTTT.

The rearrangement uses TRBV21-1 and TRBJ1-5; the table gives TRBD1 as D, unverified against the DNA. TRBV21-1 counts as a pseudogene. The CDR3 sequence is 20 residues long. The CDR3 region has the DNA TGTGCCAGCAGTAAAGCAAAGGGAGTCGTGGGACAGAATAGCAATCAGCCCCAGCATTTT. Amino acid sequence: CASSKAKGVVGQNSNQPQHF.

The chain couples TRBV5-6 to TRBJ1-1, with D uncertain. Trimming took off 2 bases at V and 6 bases at J, with 8 bases between the two ends. Per germline, CDR1 SGHDT and CDR2 YYEEEE. This CDR3 is 12 amino acids long. DNA of the CDR3: TGTGCCAGCAGCTTCCAGGAGGCTGAAGCTTTCTTT. Its translation: CASSFQEAEAFF.

This chain links TRBV27 with TRBJ2-1, with D tentatively TRBD2 (5 bases). Germline V lookup: CDR1 MNHEY, CDR2 SMNVEV (reference sequence). Trimming pared 3 bases from V and 2 bases from J, leaving 8 bases between. The CDR3 totals 14 residues. In nucleotides, the CDR3 is TGTGCCAGCAGTTTCGGGATCACCTACAATGAGCAGTTCTTC. Its translation: CASSFGITYNEQFF.

This clone was observed once. The chain combines TRBV9 with TRBJ2-2; TRBD1 matches 7 bases. This CDR3 comprises 14 residues. Per germline, CDR1 SGDLS and CDR2 YYNGEE. Losses at the gene ends were 1 base for V and 6 bases for J; bases not matched to a gene: 3. The CDR3 loop is CASSVYRGPGELFF. CDR3 nucleotides: TGTGCCAGCAGCGTATACAGGGGTCCCGGGGAGCTGTTTTTT.

CDR3 loop: CASSSDSFEQFF. In DNA form, the CDR3 reads TGTGCCAGCAGCTCAGACAGTTTTGAGCAGTTCTTC. This chain connects TRBV9 to TRBJ2-1, with a weak D call TRBD1 (5 bases). Between the trimmed V and J ends, which lost 4 bases and 9 bases, there was a span of 11 bases. In germline, CDR1 is SGDLS, CDR2 YYNGEE. This CDR3 comprises 12 residues. Based on the CDR3 plus reference TRBV9 and TRBJ2-1, the full variable domain is DSGVTQTPKHLITATGQRVTLRCSPRSGDLSVYWYQQSLDQGLQFLIQYYNGEERAKGNILERFSAQQFPDLHSELNLSSLELGDSALYFCASSSDSFEQFFGPGTRLTVL.

This CDR3 reads CASSMTGSVQGQPQHF. The CDR3 nucleotides read TGTGCCAGTAGTATGACGGGCAGCGTGCAGGGACAGCCCCAGCATTTT. The chain employs TRBV19 and TRBJ1-5, with TRBD1 as a possible D gene (5 bases). Trimming stripped 3 bases from V and 7 bases from J, with 19 bases between. CDR3 length equals 16 residues. Germline CDR1 reads LNHDA; CDR2 reads SQIVND (reference sequence). Full variable domain (missing parts from reference TRBV19 and TRBJ1-5): DGGITQSPKYLFRKEGQNVTLSCEQNLNHDAMYWYRQDPGQGLRLIYYSQIVNDFQKGDIAEGYSVSREKKESFPLTVTSAQKNPTAFYLCASSMTGSVQGQPQHFGDGTRLSIL.

This chain connects TRBV15 to TRBJ1-2; 7 bases are a match to TRBD1. The CDR3 consists of 16 residues. The germline V gene encodes CDR1 LNHNV and CDR2 YYDKDF (reference sequence). V was clipped by 0 bases and J by 8 bases; unmatched bases: 12. This CDR3 reads CATSRDGDSLQGGYTF. The CDR3 coding sequence is TGTGCCACCAGCAGAGATGGGGACAGTCTGCAGGGAGGCTACACCTTC. Together with reference TRBV15 and TRBJ1-2, the CDR3 gives the full variable domain: DAMVIQNPRYQVTQFGKPVTLSCSQTLNHNVMYWYQQKSSQAPKLLFHYYDKDFNNEADTPDNFQSRRPNTSFCFLDIRSPGLGDTAMYLCATSRDGDSLQGGYTFGSGTRLTVV.

The CDR3 is CASTPFWEGPNTEAFF. The CDR3 DNA sequence: TGTGCCAGTACCCCATTTTGGGAGGGGCCGAACACTGAAGCTTTCTTT. The chain combines TRBV19 with TRBJ1-1, with D perhaps TRBD1 (5 bases). Germline V gives CDR1 LNHDA, CDR2 SQIVND (reference sequence). Trimming took off 7 bases at V and 1 base at J, with 19 bases between the two ends. This CDR3 contains 16 residues.

This chain links TRBV5-6 with TRBJ1-1; TRBD1 is a possible D gene (6 bases). The CDR3 contains 14 residues. Trimming pared 0 bases from V and 4 bases from J, leaving 10 bases between. Germline values: CDR1 SGHDT, CDR2 YYEEEE. The CDR3 protein is CASSLGKGGTEAFF. CDR3 in DNA: TGTGCCAGCAGCTTGGGGAAAGGGGGCACTGAAGCTTTCTTT. The full variable domain, its missing parts supplied by reference TRBV5-6 and TRBJ1-1, is DAGVTQSPTHLIKTRGQQVTLRCSPKSGHDTVSWYQQALGQGPQFIFQYYEEEERQRGNFPDRFSGHQFPNYSSELNVNALLLGDSALYLCASSLGKGGTEAFFGQGTRLTVV.

Only a few counts were recorded for this clone. The chain recombines TRBV5-5 with TRBJ2-7; TRBD1 is a possible D gene (6 bases). The CDR3 runs 13 residues. V gave up 4 bases and J gave up 2 bases, with 10 bases separating them. The germline CDR1 and CDR2 sequences are SGHKS and YYEKEE (reference sequence). CDR3 residues: CASSVRQAYEQYF. CDR3 nucleotide sequence: TGTGCCAGCAGCGTGAGACAGGCCTACGAGCAGTACTTC.

This clone was detected once. The chain is built from TRBV29-1 and TRBJ2-1; 16 bases fit TRBD2. V was pared by 7 bases and J by 1 base, with 10 bases of the junction left unmatched. This CDR3 has 18 amino acids. The germline gives CDR1 SQVTM, CDR2 ANQGSEA. The CDR3 loop is CSAPSGTSGRGSYNEQFF. CDR3 DNA: TGCAGCGCTCCATCCGGGACTAGCGGGAGGGGGTCCTACAATGAGCAGTTCTTC.

This rearrangement joins TRBV28 to TRBJ2-7; D gene ambiguous. Trimming left V 2 bases short and J 9 bases short, with 11 bases between. CDR1 and CDR2 (germline): MDHEN, SYDVKM. The CDR3 is 12 amino acids. CDR3 sequence reads: CASSLRFVGQYF. The CDR3 nucleotides are TGTGCCAGCAGTTTACGGTTTGTCGGGCAGTACTTC.

Note on this clone: The germline gene is not matched at one end of the junction; a read error may be the cause. J is TRBJ1-5 and V is TRBV29-1; possibly TRBD1 for D (6 bases). The germline V gene encodes CDR1 SQVTM and CDR2 ANQGSEA. This CDR3 is 12 amino acids long. The CDR3 coding sequence is TGCAGCGTGACAAACGCCGGACAGCCACAGCATTTT. It is translated as CSVTNAGQPQHF.

This sequence joins TRBV6-5 and TRBJ1-2, with a possible D match to TRBD1 (6 bases). V was shortened by 6 bases and J by 7 bases, with 21 bases between the two germline ends. Germline CDR1 reads MNHEY; CDR2 reads SVGAGI. The CDR3 runs 15 residues. The CDR3 sequence is CASSEETLPRGGYTF. CDR3 DNA: TGTGCCAGCAGCGAGGAAACTTTACCCAGGGGTGGCTACACCTTC.

The chain recombines TRBV7-2 with TRBJ1-3, with a possible D match to TRBD1 (6 bases). This CDR3 is built from 15 residues. V dropped 4 bases and J dropped 3 bases, with 13 bases sitting between them. Germline V lookup: CDR1 SGHTA, CDR2 FQGNSA. The CDR3 sequence is CASSSSYRDGNTIYF. The CDR3 nucleotides are TGTGCCAGCAGCTCAAGTTACAGGGATGGAAACACCATATATTTT.

The J gene is TRBJ1-5, the V gene TRBV9; 7 nucleotides line up with TRBD1. The CDR3 has 15 amino acids. V shed 3 bases, J shed 6 bases, and the junction held 9 bases outside the gene matches. Germline lookup yields CDR1 SGDLS and CDR2 YYNGEE. Written as DNA, the CDR3 is TGTGCCAGCAGCGCGTCAGGGGGAGAACGTCAGCCCCAGCATTTT. Translating it yields CASSASGGERQPQHF. The full variable domain, completed using reference TRBV9 and TRBJ1-5, is DSGVTQTPKHLITATGQRVTLRCSPRSGDLSVYWYQQSLDQGLQFLIQYYNGEERAKGNILERFSAQQFPDLHSELNLSSLELGDSALYFCASSASGGERQPQHFGDGTRLSIL.

V and J are TRBV5-5 and TRBJ2-1, with 7 nucleotides matching TRBD2. V lost 4 bases to trimming and J lost 0 bases; unmatched junction nucleotides: 16. Germline loops: CDR1 SGHKS, CDR2 YYEKEE (reference sequence). The CDR3 is 19 amino acids. The CDR3 is CASSTGGYVGQASYNEQFF. The CDR3 DNA reads TGTGCCAGCAGCACCGGGGGGTACGTCGGGCAAGCCTCCTACAATGAGCAGTTCTTC.

The chain links TRBV24-1 to TRBJ2-1; D unclear. Germline V gives CDR1 KGHDR, CDR2 SFDVKD. CDR3 length: 14 amino acids. Deletions cut 7 bases from V and 4 bases from J, with 13 bases between. The DNA of the CDR3 is TGTGCCACCAGGGGCCAGCCTGATTACAATGAGCAGTTCTTC. It specifies CATRGQPDYNEQFF.

The genes are TRBV18 and TRBJ1-1, with 9 bases fitting TRBD1. This CDR3 contains 14 residues. The V gene's germline CDR1 is KGHSH and CDR2 LQKENI. V shed 5 bases, J shed 4 bases, and the junction held 5 bases outside the gene matches. The chain's CDR3 is CASSSQQGATEAFF. The CDR3 DNA reads TGTGCCAGCTCATCCCAACAGGGGGCCACTGAAGCTTTCTTT.

The chain has TRBV18 and TRBJ1-1; unclear D gene. Trimming removed 3 bases from V and 11 bases from J, with 22 bases in between. This CDR3 region has 15 residues. Germline CDR1 and CDR2: KGHSH and LQKENI. CDR3: CASSPTIQMAGYAFF. The CDR3 DNA reads as TGTGCCAGCTCACCGACAATCCAAATGGCGGGGTACGCTTTCTTT.

This sequence joins TRBV5-1 and TRBJ1-5; D is possibly TRBD1 (6 bases). Germline V gene lookup returns CDR1 SGHRS and CDR2 YFSETQ. This CDR3 has 14 residues. V was pared by 5 bases and J by 5 bases, with 14 bases between. CDR3 nucleotide sequence: TGCGCCAGCAGGACACAGGGTCGGGATCAGCCCCAGCATTTT. It encodes CASRTQGRDQPQHF.

The J gene is TRBJ1-2, the V gene TRBV4-2; TRBD1 agrees at 8 bases. CDR3 length: 17 residues. With V trimmed by 0 bases and J by 7 bases, 13 bases remained unmatched. CDR1 LGHNA and CDR2 YNFKEQ come from the germline V gene. The CDR3 here is CASSQDLTRETGAGYTF. Here the CDR3 DNA reads TGTGCCAGCAGCCAAGATCTAACTCGGGAGACAGGGGCTGGCTACACCTTC.

The chain recombines TRBV9 with TRBJ1-2; 9 nucleotides align to TRBD1. CDR3 length equals 16 residues. V shed 4 bases, J shed 1 base, and the junction held 8 bases outside the gene matches. Germline V gene lookup returns CDR1 SGDLS and CDR2 YYNGEE. The CDR3 reads CASSPGQGHDNYGYTF. The CDR3 DNA is TGTGCCAGCAGCCCGGGACAGGGTCACGATAACTATGGCTACACCTTC. Complete variable domain (other parts from reference TRBV9 and TRBJ1-2): DSGVTQTPKHLITATGQRVTLRCSPRSGDLSVYWYQQSLDQGLQFLIQYYNGEERAKGNILERFSAQQFPDLHSELNLSSLELGDSALYFCASSPGQGHDNYGYTFGSGTRLTVV.

The chain uses TRBV24-1 and TRBJ2-4, with a weak D call TRBD1 (6 bases). V was shortened by 4 bases and J by 0 bases, with 15 bases between the two germline ends. The germline CDR1 and CDR2 sequences are KGHDR and SFDVKD. The CDR3 totals 17 residues. The CDR3 coding sequence is TGTGCCACCAGTGAGAGAGACAGGCGACTAGCCAAAAACATTCAGTACTTC. Translated, it gives CATSERDRRLAKNIQYF.

The V call is TRBV10-3, the J call TRBJ2-3; TRBD2 matches 10 bases. Germline CDR1 reads ENHRY; CDR2 reads SYGVKD. This CDR3 region has 14 residues. V lost 5 bases to trimming and J lost 3 bases; unmatched junction nucleotides: 2. CDR3 nucleotide sequence: TGTGCCATCAGTTTAGCGGGAGGAACAGATACGCAGTATTTT. As protein: CAISLAGGTDTQYF.

This chain joins TRBV28 and TRBJ1-4; TRBD1 might be the D (6 bases). Per the germline V gene, CDR1 is MDHEN and CDR2 is SYDVKM. The ends were cut back, 7 bases at V and 4 bases at J, with 13 bases in the middle. The CDR3 loop spans 14 amino acids. The CDR3 loop reads CASTPGGYNEKLFF. The CDR3 nucleotides read TGTGCCAGCACGCCGGGGGGCTATAATGAAAAACTGTTTTTT.

The genes are TRBV11-2 and TRBJ2-2; 9 nucleotides align to TRBD2. From germline, CDR1 is SGHAT and CDR2 FQNNGV. The CDR3 loop spans 17 amino acids. Germline trimming cut 4 bases from V and 0 bases from J; bases unmatched to any gene: 6. The CDR3 loop reads CASSSYSGGANTGELFF. As DNA, the CDR3 is TGTGCCAGCAGCTCATATAGCGGGGGCGCGAACACCGGGGAGCTGTTTTTT.

This clone was counted a single time. The chain uses TRBV3-1 (or the pseudogene TRBV3-2) and TRBJ1-6; 7 nucleotides align to TRBD1. Germline V CDR1 and CDR2: LGHDT, YNNKEL (reference sequence). J was trimmed by 14 bases and V by 5 bases; bases with no gene match: 6. The CDR3 is made up of 12 amino acids. The CDR3 spells CASSRNRGSLHF. The CDR3 coding sequence is TGTGCCAGCAGCAGAAACAGGGGTTCCCTCCACTTT.

Many counts were recorded for this clone. The V call is TRBV5-6, the J call TRBJ1-2; D remains unclear. Trimming took 0 bases from V and 0 from J, leaving 6 bases between them. This CDR3 region has 14 residues. Germline V gives CDR1 SGHDT, CDR2 YYEEEE. The CDR3: CASSLVGANYGYTF. The CDR3 nucleotides read TGTGCCAGCAGCTTGGTCGGGGCTAACTATGGCTACACCTTC.

As for this clone: In the same sample, other DNA sequences code for this CDR3. The chain joins TRBV30 to TRBJ2-7; the D is unclear. The CDR3 extends over 11 amino acids. The V end was cut by 2 bases, the J end by 4 bases, with 6 bases between. Looked up from germline, CDR1 is GTSNPN and CDR2 is SVGIG (reference sequence). Written as DNA, the CDR3 is TGTGCCTGGAGTCTTTCGTACGAGCAGTACTTC. It codes for CAWSLSYEQYF.